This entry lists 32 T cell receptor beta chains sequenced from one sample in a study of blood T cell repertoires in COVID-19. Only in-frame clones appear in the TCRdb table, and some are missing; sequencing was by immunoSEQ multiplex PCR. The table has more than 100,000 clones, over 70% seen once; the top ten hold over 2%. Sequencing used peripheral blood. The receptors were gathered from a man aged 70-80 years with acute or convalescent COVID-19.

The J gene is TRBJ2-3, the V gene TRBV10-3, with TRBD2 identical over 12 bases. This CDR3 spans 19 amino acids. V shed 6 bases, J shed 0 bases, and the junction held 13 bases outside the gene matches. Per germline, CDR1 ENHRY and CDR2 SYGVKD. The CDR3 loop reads CAIRTMTSGGTASTDTQYF. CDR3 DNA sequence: TGTGCCATCAGGACCATGACTAGCGGGGGAACCGCTAGCACAGATACGCAGTATTTT.

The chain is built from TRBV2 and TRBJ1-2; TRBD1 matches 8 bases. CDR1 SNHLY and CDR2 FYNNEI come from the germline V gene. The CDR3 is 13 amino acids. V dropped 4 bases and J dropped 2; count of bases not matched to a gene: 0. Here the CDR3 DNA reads TGTGCCAGCAGTGGGACAGGGAACTATGGCTACACCTTC. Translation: CASSGTGNYGYTF.

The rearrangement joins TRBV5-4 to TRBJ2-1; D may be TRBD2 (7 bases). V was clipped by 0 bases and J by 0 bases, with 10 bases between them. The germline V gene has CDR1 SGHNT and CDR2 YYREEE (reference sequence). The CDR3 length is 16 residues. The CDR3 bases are TGTGCCAGCAGCTTGGCCCGGGGGGCCTCCTACAATGAGCAGTTCTTC. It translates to CASSLARGASYNEQFF.

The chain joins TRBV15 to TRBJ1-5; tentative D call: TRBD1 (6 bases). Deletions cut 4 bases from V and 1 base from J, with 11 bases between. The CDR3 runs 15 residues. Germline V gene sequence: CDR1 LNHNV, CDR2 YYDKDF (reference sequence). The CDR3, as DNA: TGTGCCACCAGCAAAACCGGGACAAGCAATCAGCCCCAGCATTTT. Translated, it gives CATSKTGTSNQPQHF.

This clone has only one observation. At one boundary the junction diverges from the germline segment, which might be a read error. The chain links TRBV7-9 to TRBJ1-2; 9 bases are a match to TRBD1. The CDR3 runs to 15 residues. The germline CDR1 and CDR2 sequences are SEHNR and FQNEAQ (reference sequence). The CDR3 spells CASTLTGGADYGYTF. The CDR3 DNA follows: TGTGCCAGCACCTTAACAGGGGGCGCCGACTATGGCTACACCTTC.

The CDR3 loop reads CASSPATGPDYGYTF. Here the CDR3 DNA reads TGCGCCAGCAGCCCGGCGACAGGGCCGGACTATGGCTACACCTTC. The chain combines TRBV5-1 with TRBJ1-2, with 7 nucleotides matching TRBD1. Losses at the gene ends were 4 bases for V and 3 bases for J; bases not matched to a gene: 9. Germline CDR1 SGHRS, CDR2 YFSETQ. The CDR3 covers 15 residues.

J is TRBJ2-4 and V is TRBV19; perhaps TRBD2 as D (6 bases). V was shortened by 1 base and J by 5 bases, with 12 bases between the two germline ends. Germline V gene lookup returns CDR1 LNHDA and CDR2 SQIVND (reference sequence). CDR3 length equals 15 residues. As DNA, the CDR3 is TGTGCCAGTAGTATAGCGGGGGTGTCCCAAAACATTCAGTACTTC. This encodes CASSIAGVSQNIQYF.

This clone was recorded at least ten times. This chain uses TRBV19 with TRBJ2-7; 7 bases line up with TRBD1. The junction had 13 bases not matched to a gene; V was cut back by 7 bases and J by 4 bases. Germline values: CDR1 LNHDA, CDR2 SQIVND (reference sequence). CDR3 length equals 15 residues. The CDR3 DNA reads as TGTGCCAGTACACCGACAGGGAGCTTTACTTACGAGCAGTACTTC. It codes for CASTPTGSFTYEQYF. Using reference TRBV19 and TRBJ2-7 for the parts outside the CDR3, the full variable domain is DGGITQSPKYLFRKEGQNVTLSCEQNLNHDAMYWYRQDPGQGLRLIYYSQIVNDFQKGDIAEGYSVSREKKESFPLTVTSAQKNPTAFYLCASTPTGSFTYEQYFGPGTRLTVT.

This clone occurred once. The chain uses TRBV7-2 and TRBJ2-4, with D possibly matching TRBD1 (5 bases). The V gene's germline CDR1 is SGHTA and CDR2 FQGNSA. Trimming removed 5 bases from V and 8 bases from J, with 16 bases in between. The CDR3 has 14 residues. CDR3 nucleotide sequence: TGTGCCAGCAGCCCCATCAGGGAAGGGGACATTCAGTACTTC. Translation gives CASSPIREGDIQYF.

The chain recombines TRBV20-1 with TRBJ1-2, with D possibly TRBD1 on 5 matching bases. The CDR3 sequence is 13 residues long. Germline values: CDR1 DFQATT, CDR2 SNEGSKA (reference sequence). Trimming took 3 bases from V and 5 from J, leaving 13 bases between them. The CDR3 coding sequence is TGCAGTGCTAGTCAGGGAATAGGGTATGGCTACACCTTC. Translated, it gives CSASQGIGYGYTF.

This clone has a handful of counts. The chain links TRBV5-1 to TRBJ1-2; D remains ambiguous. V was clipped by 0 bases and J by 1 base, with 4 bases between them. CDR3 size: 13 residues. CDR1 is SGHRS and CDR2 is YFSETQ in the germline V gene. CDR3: CASSLDSNYGYTF. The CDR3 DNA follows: TGCGCCAGCAGCTTGGACAGTAACTATGGCTACACCTTC.

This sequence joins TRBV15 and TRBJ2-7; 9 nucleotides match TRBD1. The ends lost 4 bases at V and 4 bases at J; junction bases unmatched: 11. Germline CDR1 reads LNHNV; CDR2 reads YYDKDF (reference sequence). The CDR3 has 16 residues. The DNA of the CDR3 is TGTGCCACCAGCAACCCTGAAGGGACAGGGCTATACGAGCAGTACTTC. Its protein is CATSNPEGTGLYEQYF.

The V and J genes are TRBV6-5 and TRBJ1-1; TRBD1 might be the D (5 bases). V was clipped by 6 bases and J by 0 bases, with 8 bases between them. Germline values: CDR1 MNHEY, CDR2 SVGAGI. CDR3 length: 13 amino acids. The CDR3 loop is CASSRTLNTEAFF. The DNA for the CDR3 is TGTGCCAGCAGCCGGACACTGAACACTGAAGCTTTCTTT.

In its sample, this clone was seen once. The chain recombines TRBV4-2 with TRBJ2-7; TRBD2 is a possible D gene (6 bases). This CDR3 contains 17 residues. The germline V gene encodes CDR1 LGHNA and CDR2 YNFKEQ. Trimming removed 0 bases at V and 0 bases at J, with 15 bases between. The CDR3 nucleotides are TGTGCCAGCAGCCAAGATCTCGGTGCGGGGACCTCCTACGAGCAGTACTTC. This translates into CASSQDLGAGTSYEQYF.

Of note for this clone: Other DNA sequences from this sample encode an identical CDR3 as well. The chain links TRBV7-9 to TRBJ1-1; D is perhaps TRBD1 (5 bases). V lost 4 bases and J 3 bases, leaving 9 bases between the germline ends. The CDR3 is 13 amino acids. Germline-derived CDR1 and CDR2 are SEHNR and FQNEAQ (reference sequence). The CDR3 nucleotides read TGTGCCAGCAGCTCTAGGGGTGACACTGAAGCTTTCTTT. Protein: CASSSRGDTEAFF. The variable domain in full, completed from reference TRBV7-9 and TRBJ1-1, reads DTGVSQNPRHKITKRGQNVTFRCDPISEHNRLYWYRQTLGQGPEFLTYFQNEAQLEKSRLLSDRFSAERPKGSFSTLEIQRTEQGDSAMYLCASSSRGDTEAFFGQGTRLTVV.

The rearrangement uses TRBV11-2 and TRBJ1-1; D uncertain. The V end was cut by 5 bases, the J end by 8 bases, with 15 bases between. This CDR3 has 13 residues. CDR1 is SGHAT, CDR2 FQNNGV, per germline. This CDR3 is CASSAISGGEAFF. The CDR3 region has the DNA TGTGCCAGCAGCGCGATCTCCGGCGGGGAAGCTTTCTTT.

The CDR3 loop is CASSLVQAGNTEAFF. In DNA, the CDR3 is TGTGCCAGCAGCTTAGTTCAGGCAGGGAACACTGAAGCTTTCTTT. This chain joins TRBV11-2 and TRBJ1-1, with D hard to call. From germline, CDR1 is SGHAT and CDR2 FQNNGV. Deletions cut 1 base from V and 1 base from J, with 10 bases between. The CDR3 consists of 15 residues.

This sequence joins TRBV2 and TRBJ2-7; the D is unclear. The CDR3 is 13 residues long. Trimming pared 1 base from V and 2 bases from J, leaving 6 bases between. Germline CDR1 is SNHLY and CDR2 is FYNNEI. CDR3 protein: CASSEGPTYEQYF. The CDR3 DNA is TGTGCCAGCAGTGAAGGGCCCACCTACGAGCAGTACTTC.

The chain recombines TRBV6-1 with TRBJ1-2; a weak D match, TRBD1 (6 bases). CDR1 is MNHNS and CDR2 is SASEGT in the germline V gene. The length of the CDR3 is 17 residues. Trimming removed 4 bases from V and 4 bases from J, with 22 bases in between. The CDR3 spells CASSGRVLAGASYGYTF. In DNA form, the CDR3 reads TGTGCCAGCAGTGGGAGGGTTTTGGCGGGGGCGAGCTATGGCTACACCTTC.

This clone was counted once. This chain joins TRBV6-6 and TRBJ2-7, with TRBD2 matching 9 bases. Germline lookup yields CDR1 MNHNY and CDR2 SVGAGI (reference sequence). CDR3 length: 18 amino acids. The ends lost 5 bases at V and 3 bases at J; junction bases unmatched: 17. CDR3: CASSPLPMTSGGLYEQYF. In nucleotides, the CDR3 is TGTGCCAGCAGTCCCCTTCCTATGACTAGCGGCGGCCTCTACGAGCAGTACTTC.

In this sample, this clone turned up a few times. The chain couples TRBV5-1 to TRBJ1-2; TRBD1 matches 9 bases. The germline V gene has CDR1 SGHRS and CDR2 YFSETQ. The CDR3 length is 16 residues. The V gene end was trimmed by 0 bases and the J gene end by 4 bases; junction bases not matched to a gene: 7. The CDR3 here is CASSLGHRDRAYGYTF. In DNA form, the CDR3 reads TGCGCCAGCAGCTTGGGTCACCGGGACAGGGCCTATGGCTACACCTTC.

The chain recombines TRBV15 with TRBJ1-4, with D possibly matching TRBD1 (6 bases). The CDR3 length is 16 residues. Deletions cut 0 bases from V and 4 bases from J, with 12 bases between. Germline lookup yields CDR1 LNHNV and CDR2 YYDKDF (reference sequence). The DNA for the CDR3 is TGTGCCACCAGCAGAGATTACGGGACATTTAATGAAAAACTGTTTTTT. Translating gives CATSRDYGTFNEKLFF.

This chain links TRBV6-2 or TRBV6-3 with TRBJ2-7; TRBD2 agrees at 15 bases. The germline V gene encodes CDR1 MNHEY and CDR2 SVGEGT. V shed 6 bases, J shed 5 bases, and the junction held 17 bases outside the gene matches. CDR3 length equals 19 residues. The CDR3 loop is CASSPPSGLAGGLGNEQYF. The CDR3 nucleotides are TGTGCCAGCAGCCCCCCCTCAGGACTAGCGGGGGGGCTGGGAAACGAGCAGTACTTC.

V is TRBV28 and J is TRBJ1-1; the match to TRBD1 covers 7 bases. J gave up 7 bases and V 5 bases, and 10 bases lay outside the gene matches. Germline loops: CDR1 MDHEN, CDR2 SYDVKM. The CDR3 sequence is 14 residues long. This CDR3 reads CASSPTSDRVEAFF. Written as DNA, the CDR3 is TGTGCCAGCAGTCCCACCTCAGACAGGGTTGAAGCTTTCTTT.

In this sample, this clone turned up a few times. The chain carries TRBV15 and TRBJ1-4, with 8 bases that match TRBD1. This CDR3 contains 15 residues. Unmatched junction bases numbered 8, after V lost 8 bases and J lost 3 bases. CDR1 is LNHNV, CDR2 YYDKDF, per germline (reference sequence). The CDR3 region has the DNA TGTGCCACCTCAGGGGGCATCACATCTAATGAAAAACTGTTTTTT. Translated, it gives CATSGGITSNEKLFF.

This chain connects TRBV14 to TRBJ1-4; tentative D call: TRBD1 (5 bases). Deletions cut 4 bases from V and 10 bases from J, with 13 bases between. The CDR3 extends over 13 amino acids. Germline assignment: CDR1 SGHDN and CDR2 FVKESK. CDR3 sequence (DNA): TGTGCCAGCAGCCCCTCGGTTCAGGGAAAACTGTTTTTT. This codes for CASSPSVQGKLFF.

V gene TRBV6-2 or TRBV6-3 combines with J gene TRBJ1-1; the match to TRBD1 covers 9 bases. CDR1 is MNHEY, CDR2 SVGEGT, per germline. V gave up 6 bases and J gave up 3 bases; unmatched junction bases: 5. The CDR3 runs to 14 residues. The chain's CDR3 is CASSLDRGYTEAFF. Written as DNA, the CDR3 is TGTGCCAGCAGCCTGGACAGGGGATACACTGAAGCTTTCTTT.

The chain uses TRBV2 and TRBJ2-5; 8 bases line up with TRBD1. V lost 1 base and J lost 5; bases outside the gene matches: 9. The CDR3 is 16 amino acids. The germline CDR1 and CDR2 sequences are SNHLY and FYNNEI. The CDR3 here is CASSEGTGNDWETQYF. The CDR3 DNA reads TGTGCCAGCAGTGAAGGGACAGGGAACGACTGGGAGACCCAGTACTTC.

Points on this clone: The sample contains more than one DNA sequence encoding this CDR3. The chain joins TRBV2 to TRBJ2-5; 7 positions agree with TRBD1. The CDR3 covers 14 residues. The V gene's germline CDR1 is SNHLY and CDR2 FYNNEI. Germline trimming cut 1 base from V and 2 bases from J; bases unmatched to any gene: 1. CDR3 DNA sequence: TGTGCCAGCAGTGAAGGGACAGGACAAGAGACCCAGTACTTC. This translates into CASSEGTGQETQYF.

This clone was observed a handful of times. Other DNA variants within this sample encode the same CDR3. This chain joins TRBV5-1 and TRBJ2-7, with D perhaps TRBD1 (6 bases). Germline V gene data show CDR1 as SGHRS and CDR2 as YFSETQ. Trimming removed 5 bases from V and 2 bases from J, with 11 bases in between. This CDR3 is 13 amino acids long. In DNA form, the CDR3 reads TGCGCCAGCAGACGGGACACCCCCTACGAGCAGTACTTC. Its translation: CASRRDTPYEQYF.

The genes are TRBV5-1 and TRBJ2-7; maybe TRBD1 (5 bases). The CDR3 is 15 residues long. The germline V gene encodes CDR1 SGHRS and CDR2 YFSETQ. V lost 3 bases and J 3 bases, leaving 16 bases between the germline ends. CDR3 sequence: CASSSDSGSFYEQYF. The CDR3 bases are TGCGCCAGCAGCTCCGACAGTGGCTCTTTCTACGAGCAGTACTTC. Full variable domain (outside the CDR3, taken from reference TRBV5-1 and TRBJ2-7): KAGVTQTPRYLIKTRGQQVTLSCSPISGHRSVSWYQQTPGQGLQFLFEYFSETQRNKGNFPGRFSGRQFSNSRSEMNVSTLELGDSALYLCASSSDSGSFYEQYFGPGTRLTVT.

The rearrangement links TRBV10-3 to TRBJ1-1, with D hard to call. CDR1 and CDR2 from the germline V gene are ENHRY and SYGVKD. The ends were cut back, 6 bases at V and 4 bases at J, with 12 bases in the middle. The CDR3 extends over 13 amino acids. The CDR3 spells CAISLQPGTEAFF. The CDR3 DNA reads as TGTGCCATCAGCCTCCAGCCGGGCACTGAAGCTTTCTTT.